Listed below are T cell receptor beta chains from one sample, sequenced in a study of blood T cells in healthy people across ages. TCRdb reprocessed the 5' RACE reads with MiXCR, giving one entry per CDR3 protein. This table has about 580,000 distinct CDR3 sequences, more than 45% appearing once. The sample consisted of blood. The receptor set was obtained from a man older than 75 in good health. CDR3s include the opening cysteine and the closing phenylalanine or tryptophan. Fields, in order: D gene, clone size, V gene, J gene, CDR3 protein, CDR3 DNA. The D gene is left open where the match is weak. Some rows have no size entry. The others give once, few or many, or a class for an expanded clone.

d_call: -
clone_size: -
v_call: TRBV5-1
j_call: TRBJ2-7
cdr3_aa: CASSPDGLYEQYF
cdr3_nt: TGCGCCAGCAGCCCGGACGGGCTTTACGAGCAGTACTTC

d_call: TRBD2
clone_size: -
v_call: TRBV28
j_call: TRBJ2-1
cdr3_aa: CASRGGLAGTHNEQFF
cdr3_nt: TGTGCCAGCAGAGGAGGACTAGCGGGAACCCACAATGAGCAGTTCTTC

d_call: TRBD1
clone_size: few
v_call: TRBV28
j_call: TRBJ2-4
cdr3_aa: CASSLTGPGAKNIQYF
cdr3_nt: TGTGCCAGCAGTTTGACAGGGCCGGGAGCCAAAAACATTCAGTACTTC

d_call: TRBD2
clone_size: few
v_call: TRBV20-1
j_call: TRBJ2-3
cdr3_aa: CSARVLAGNTQYF
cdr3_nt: TGCAGTGCTAGAGTACTAGCGGGGAATACGCAGTATTTT

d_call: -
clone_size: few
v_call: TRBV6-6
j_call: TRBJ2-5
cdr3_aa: CVFGEETQYF
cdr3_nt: TGTGTTTTCGGGGAAGAGACCCAGTACTTC

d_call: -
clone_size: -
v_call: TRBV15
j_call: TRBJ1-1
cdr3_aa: CATSGTTNVNTEAFF
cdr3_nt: TGTGCCACCAGCGGGACAACTAATGTGAACACTGAAGCTTTCTTT

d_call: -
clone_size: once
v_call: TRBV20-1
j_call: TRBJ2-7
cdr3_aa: CSASPKWNEQYF
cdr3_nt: TGCAGTGCTAGCCCGAAATGGAACGAGCAGTACTTC

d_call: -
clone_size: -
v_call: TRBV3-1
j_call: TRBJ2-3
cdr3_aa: CASSQGNAGGGRSDTQYF
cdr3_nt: TGTGCCAGCAGCCAAGGGAACGCAGGGGGGGGGCGCTCAGATACGCAGTATTTT

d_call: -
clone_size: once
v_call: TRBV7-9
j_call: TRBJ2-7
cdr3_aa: CASSLSPLEQYF
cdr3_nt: TGTGCCAGCAGCTTATCTCCGCTCGAGCAGTACTTC

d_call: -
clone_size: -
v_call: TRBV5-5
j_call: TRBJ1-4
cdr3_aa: CASSVAGIREEKLFF
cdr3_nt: TGTGCCAGCAGCGTGGCGGGCATTAGGGAGGAAAAACTGTTTTTT

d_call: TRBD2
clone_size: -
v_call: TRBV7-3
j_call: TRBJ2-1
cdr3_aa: CASSSLAGAEQFF
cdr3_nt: TGTGCCAGCAGCTCTCTAGCGGGAGCTGAGCAGTTCTTC

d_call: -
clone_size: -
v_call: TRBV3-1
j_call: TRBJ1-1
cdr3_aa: CASSQDHPGEGAFF
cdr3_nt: TGTGCCAGCAGCCAAGATCATCCAGGGGAAGGAGCTTTCTTT

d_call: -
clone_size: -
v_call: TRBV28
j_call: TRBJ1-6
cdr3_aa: CASSAHTRNSPLHF
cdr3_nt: TGTGCCAGCAGTGCCCACACCCGTAATTCACCCCTCCACTTT

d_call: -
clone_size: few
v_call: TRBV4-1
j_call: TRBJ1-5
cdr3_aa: CASSQEARGWTQPQHF
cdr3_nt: TGCGCCAGCAGCCAAGAAGCGAGGGGGTGGACTCAGCCCCAGCATTTT